This TCR beta chain was observed in a study of T cells after yellow fever vaccination (dated by TCRdb to about 2019). Regarding the research as a whole: The SMART-Seq v4 Ultra Low Input RNA kit was used to prepare libraries from fractions with low cell numbers. Two healthy male donors, one aged 18 to 30 and one aged 30 to 40 years, were included in the cohort. Blood samples were taken at several timepoints before and after primary and secondary immunization, and bulk PBMC replicates and cell subsets were isolated. To track T-cell clones before and after primary and booster YFV17D yellow fever vaccination, bulk TCR alpha and beta repertoires were sequenced longitudinally.

This clonotype has at least ten counts. Its antigen is not yet known. No clone much larger than this one lies a single base away; base qualities are absent. The CDR3 measures 17 amino acids from cysteine to phenylalanine. Only the CDR3 DNA stays, 51 bases, in frame from base 1. CDR1 and CDR2 are drawn from the germline V gene (reference sequence): LNHNV, YYDKDF. V is shortened by 5 bases, J by 1 base, and the region joining them spans 21 bases. TCR cDNA was synthesized by 5'RACE template switching, through which a universal primer site and unique molecular identifiers were introduced. Priming for cDNA synthesis came from both the TCR alpha and TCR beta constant segments. Library amplification involved two PCR steps, and the second step added sample barcodes and sequencing adapters. Sequencing of libraries was done on Illumina HiSeq 2500 (2x100 bp) or NovaSeq (2x150 bp). The original pipeline was this. Demultiplexing of reads and collapsing into UMI consensus sequences were performed with MIGEC, and V(D)J alignment was carried out with MiXCR. Vaccine-responding clonotypes were identified with edgeR using replicate PBMC samples, with FDR below 0.01 and a log2 fold change above 5 up to day 15 being required. Each bulk clonotype received a CD4 or CD8 identity based on whether the sequenced CD4 or CD8 repertoire contained that clonotype at higher abundance. The public reads were reprocessed in TCRdb via fastp at Q25 and MiXCR, keeping in-frame beta chains. One record per CDR3 amino acid sequence lists the most common genes and DNA. These V and J calls are TCRdb output, not the study's own analysis. The table for this sample lists approximately 120,000 distinct CDR3 sequences; nearly 7.5% of them were counted only once. Jointly, the top ten make up roughly 2.6% of the sample.

Here is what the overall study found, with its caveats: A small fraction of clonotypes appeared in both the CD4 and CD8 compartments, likely as a result of convergent recombination. After the booster, most of the clones that had expanded following primary vaccination were detected again (96% of CD4 and 80% to 90% of CD8), which suggests that memory was broadly maintained. Compared with the primary T-cell response, the secondary T-cell response was weaker but faster, peaking on day 5 rather than day 15. Because only a couple of donors were included in the study, the extent to which the findings can be generalized is limited. FACS-sorted repertoires could contain abundant contaminating clonotypes from the bulk population, so computational filtering was required.

This specimen's treatment or condition label, per the study, means: live attenuated yellow fever vaccine strain. PBMCs were isolated from peripheral blood using a standard Ficoll-Paque protocol. Dynabeads CD4 and CD8 positive selection kits were used to isolate CD4 and CD8 T-cell fractions. TriZol was used to extract RNA from bulk PBMCs, from CD4 and CD8 fractions, and from dextramer-positive and dextramer-negative fractions. Sequenced material: CD4+ T cells sorted from PBMCs, taken less than 11 days after the first yellow fever vaccination. The receptor was isolated from a man aged 18 to 29 who received the YFV17D yellow fever vaccine. The sequence links TRBV15 to TRBJ2-7; the D region is possibly TRBD1 or TRBD2, each matching across 5 bases. The nucleotides read TGTGCCACCAGCGACTACGTCAGGGACGGGGCTTCCTACGAGCAGTACTTC. Its amino acids are CATSDYVRDGASYEQYF.